Described below is a single TCR beta chain sequence and its context. In the source study's methods: It was from reference gene primer amplification that nucleated cell counts were estimated. The assay was immunoSEQ multiplex PCR, and TCRdb's table has in-frame clones only and misses some. The DNA gave D and trimming, while V, J and clone size come from that table. This repertoire shows around 21,000 clones, 80% to 90% found once; its top ten account for about a quarter. The CDR3 is made up of 14 amino acids. Trimming left V 6 bases short and J 2 bases short, with 15 bases between. Germline CDR1 SGHRS, CDR2 YFSETQ. These data belong to a study of blood T cell repertoires in COVID-19. Overall study: COVID-19 samples, acute and convalescent, were from the United States, Italy and Spain.

What was sequenced was peripheral blood. The rearrangement joins TRBV5-1 to TRBJ2-7; a possible D gene is TRBD2 (7 bases). The TCR comes from a human donor with active COVID-19. The donor label of this sample is uncertain. The CDR3 nucleotides read TGCGCCAGCAACCGAGAGGGGGGGCCCTACGAGCAGTACTTC. This encodes CASNREGGPYEQYF.